One sample yielded the 31 T cell receptor beta chains listed below, sequenced in a study of T cell responses to AZD1222 COVID-19 vaccine. Produced via immunoSEQ multiplex PCR; TCRdb's table is partial and in-frame only. The table lists 100,000 to 150,000 clones, 80% to 90% of them singletons. The sample consisted of peripheral blood, taken on day 0 of AZD1222 vaccination. These receptors all stem from an adult in good health.

This clone was observed once. V and J are TRBV5-4 and TRBJ2-1; 10 positions agree with TRBD1. Trimming at V came to 1 base and at J to 3 bases, leaving 1 base not matched to a gene. From germline, CDR1 is SGHNT and CDR2 YYREEE (reference sequence). This CDR3 spans 15 amino acids. The DNA for the CDR3 is TGTGCCAGCAGCTTGTGGGACAGGGGCTACAATGAGCAGTTCTTC. Encoded protein: CASSLWDRGYNEQFF.

The chain uses TRBV24-1 and TRBJ2-7; D is perhaps TRBD1 (6 bases). Germline V gives CDR1 KGHDR, CDR2 SFDVKD. Trimming left V 5 bases short and J 0 bases short, with 16 bases between. This CDR3 is built from 16 residues. CDR3 protein: CATSATTGSGSYEQYF. The DNA for the CDR3 is TGTGCCACCAGTGCAACGACAGGATCGGGCTCCTACGAGCAGTACTTC.

The rearrangement uses TRBV20-1 and TRBJ1-1; D not resolved. The CDR3 runs to 14 residues. In germline, CDR1 is DFQATT, CDR2 SNEGSKA (reference sequence). V was clipped by 3 bases and J by 3 bases, with 14 bases between them. The CDR3 is CSASFSGIDTEAFF. Written as DNA, the CDR3 is TGCAGTGCTAGTTTCTCGGGGATCGACACTGAAGCTTTCTTT.

This CDR3 reads CASSLRGGEKLFF. As DNA, the CDR3 is TGTGCCAGCAGCTTGCGGGGTGGGGAAAAACTGTTTTTT. The chain links TRBV5-8 to TRBJ1-4; D gene unclear. Trimming took off 1 base at V and 8 bases at J, with 9 bases between the two ends. The CDR3 length is 13 residues. Germline CDR1 reads SGHTS; CDR2 reads YDEGEE.

In its sample, this clone was seen a few times. This chain uses TRBV9 with TRBJ2-2; D unresolved. Germline V gene lookup returns CDR1 SGDLS and CDR2 YYNGEE. The CDR3 extends over 13 amino acids. The V end was cut by 5 bases, the J end by 3 bases, with 8 bases between. As DNA, the CDR3 is TGTGCCAGCAGGTCCCCGGACACCGGGGAGCTGTTTTTT. The encoded protein is CASRSPDTGELFF.

J is TRBJ2-1 and V is TRBV7-9; the match to TRBD2 covers 8 bases. CDR1 and CDR2 (germline): SEHNR, FQNEAQ (reference sequence). The CDR3 is 17 residues long. J gave up 5 bases and V 3 bases, and 12 bases lay outside the gene matches. CDR3 nucleotide sequence: TGTGCCAGCAGCTTTCGTATCCGGGAGGGCGGCAACAATGAGCAGTTCTTC. It is translated as CASSFRIREGGNNEQFF.

CDR3: CASSQVEYNEQFF. The CDR3 DNA reads TGTGCCAGCAGCCAGGTGGAGTACAATGAGCAGTTCTTC. The chain couples TRBV14 to TRBJ2-1, with unresolved D. The V and J ends lost 3 bases and 4 bases respectively, with 7 bases between them. Germline values: CDR1 SGHDN, CDR2 FVKESK. The CDR3 spans 13 residues.

The V and J genes are TRBV6-6 and TRBJ1-6; 7 bases are a match to TRBD1. V gave up 5 bases and J gave up 5 bases; unmatched junction bases: 9. The CDR3 is 16 residues long. Germline CDR1 is MNHNY and CDR2 is SVGAGI (reference sequence). CDR3 loop: CASSQGQSRHNSPLHF. The CDR3 DNA is TGTGCCAGCAGTCAGGGACAGAGCAGGCATAATTCACCCCTCCACTTT.

The rearrangement joins TRBV12-3 or TRBV12-4 to TRBJ2-7, with D perhaps matching TRBD1 (6 bases). The CDR3 sequence is 13 residues long. Between the trimmed V and J ends, which lost 5 bases and 7 bases, there was a span of 15 bases. CDR3 coding DNA: TGTGCCAGCAGTGGACAGACAAGGGGGGAGCAGTACTTC. As protein: CASSGQTRGEQYF.

The genes are TRBV3-1 (or the pseudogene TRBV3-2) and TRBJ2-3; TRBD2 is a possible D gene (6 bases). Trimming left V 5 bases short and J 3 bases short, with 9 bases between. Per germline, CDR1 LGHDT and CDR2 YNNKEL (reference sequence). CDR3 length: 13 residues. CDR3 nucleotides: TGTGCCAGCAGCAGGCTAGCGACAGATACGCAGTATTTT. It is translated as CASSRLATDTQYF.

J is TRBJ1-1 and V is TRBV6-5; D call uncertain. The CDR3 spans 11 residues. The ends were cut back, 0 bases at V and 8 bases at J, with 4 bases in the middle. Germline loops: CDR1 MNHEY, CDR2 SVGAGI. The CDR3 DNA follows: TGTGCCAGCAGTTACTCGGGGGAAGCTTTCTTT. This codes for CASSYSGEAFF.

The chain has TRBV6-5 and TRBJ2-3, with TRBD1 matching over 10 bases. CDR1 is MNHEY, CDR2 SVGAGI, per germline. The CDR3 totals 16 residues. J was trimmed by 5 bases and V by 0 bases; bases with no gene match: 5. This chain's CDR3 is CASSYSIGQGGDTQYF. The CDR3 bases are TGTGCCAGCAGTTACTCGATAGGACAGGGGGGAGATACGCAGTATTTT.

The V call is TRBV7-2, the J call TRBJ2-7, with D unclear. Germline V gene data show CDR1 as SGHTA and CDR2 as FQGNSA. The CDR3 consists of 12 residues. V was trimmed by 2 bases and J by 4 bases, leaving 6 bases between them. The CDR3 bases are TGTGCCAGCAGCTTATCGGGTTACGAGCAGTACTTC. Its protein product is CASSLSGYEQYF.

The table lists this clone with a few counts. The J gene is TRBJ2-3, the V gene TRBV11-3, with D perhaps being TRBD1 or TRBD2 (5 bases each). Germline CDR1 and CDR2: SGHNT and YENEEA. The V end lost 3 bases, the J end lost 1 base, and 11 bases lay between the germline ends. This CDR3 comprises 15 residues. CDR3 region: CASSFRGPGTDTQYF. In nucleotides, the CDR3 is TGTGCCAGCAGCTTCCGGGGCCCAGGCACAGATACGCAGTATTTT.

The genes are TRBV19 and TRBJ1-3; D gene ambiguous. Germline V gene lookup returns CDR1 LNHDA and CDR2 SQIVND (reference sequence). The CDR3 is 15 amino acids. Trimming cost V 7 bases and J 0 bases, with 13 bases left between them. CDR3 DNA sequence: TGTGCCAGTAACCCGGACGGATTCTCTGGAAACACCATATATTTT. It codes for CASNPDGFSGNTIYF.

The chain links TRBV19 to TRBJ2-3; D is undetermined. V was shortened by 4 bases and J by 2 bases, with 10 bases between the two germline ends. This CDR3 comprises 14 residues. The germline V gene encodes CDR1 LNHDA and CDR2 SQIVND (reference sequence). In nucleotides, the CDR3 is TGTGCCAGTAGTAACGGCGGTTACACAGATACGCAGTATTTT. Encoded protein: CASSNGGYTDTQYF.

This rearrangement joins TRBV5-6 to TRBJ2-1, with D perhaps TRBD2 (6 bases). CDR3 length equals 11 residues. From germline, CDR1 is SGHDT and CDR2 YYEEEE. Trimming pared 3 bases from V and 8 bases from J, leaving 6 bases between. The CDR3 loop is CASSWGDEQFF. CDR3 bases: TGTGCCAGCAGCTGGGGGGATGAGCAGTTCTTC.

As DNA, the CDR3 is TGCGCCAGCAGCGGGGGACTAGCGGGAACCGGGGAGCTGTTTTTT. It codes for CASSGGLAGTGELFF. This chain connects TRBV5-1 to TRBJ2-2; 13 bases match TRBD2. The CDR3 runs to 15 residues. Germline V gene sequence: CDR1 SGHRS, CDR2 YFSETQ. V dropped 4 bases and J dropped 5; count of bases not matched to a gene: 2.

This chain connects TRBV28 to TRBJ2-1, with a possible D match to TRBD2 (7 bases). V dropped 5 bases and J dropped 6 bases, with 14 bases sitting between them. CDR3 length: 14 residues. Looked up from germline, CDR1 is MDHEN and CDR2 is SYDVKM. The DNA for the CDR3 is TGTGCCAGCAGTACCGGACTAGGGGGCAATGAGCAGTTCTTC. The encoded protein is CASSTGLGGNEQFF. The full variable domain, in which reference TRBV28 and TRBJ2-1 provide the parts outside the CDR3, is DVKVTQSSRYLVKRTGEKVFLECVQDMDHENMFWYRQDPGLGLRLIYFSYDVKMKEKGDIPEGYSVSREKKERFSLILESASTNQTSMYLCASSTGLGGNEQFFGPGTRLTVL.

The count of this clone is one. The V and J genes are TRBV5-5 and TRBJ2-7, with D perhaps matching TRBD1 or TRBD2 (6 bases each). The CDR3 loop spans 15 amino acids. The V gene lost 0 bases and the J gene lost 2 bases, with 12 bases spanning the gap. CDR1 is SGHKS and CDR2 is YYEKEE in the germline V gene (reference sequence). The CDR3 here is CASSLGAGEAYEQYF. In nucleotides, the CDR3 is TGTGCCAGCAGCTTGGGGGCAGGGGAGGCCTACGAGCAGTACTTC.

The chain is built from TRBV5-6 and TRBJ2-7; TRBD1 matches 9 bases. Germline CDR1 reads SGHDT; CDR2 reads YYEEEE. The CDR3 extends over 16 amino acids. The J segment lost 0 bases and the V segment lost 4 bases, leaving 8 bases of the junction unmatched. The CDR3 is CASSPATGQGSYEQYF. CDR3 sequence (DNA): TGTGCCAGCAGCCCGGCTACGGGACAGGGCTCCTACGAGCAGTACTTC.

The chain recombines TRBV25-1 with TRBJ2-3, with 7 bases fitting TRBD1. J gave up 1 base and V 4 bases, and 8 bases lay outside the gene matches. The germline gives CDR1 MGHDK, CDR2 SYGVNS. The CDR3 has 16 amino acids. The CDR3 is CASSANRGLGTDTQYF. The CDR3 nucleotides are TGTGCCAGCAGTGCCAACAGGGGATTAGGCACAGATACGCAGTATTTT.

The J gene is TRBJ2-7, the V gene TRBV29-1, with D possibly TRBD2 on 6 matching bases. Trimming removed 5 bases from V and 0 bases from J, with 14 bases in between. The CDR3 length is 14 residues. Looked up from germline, CDR1 is SQVTM and CDR2 is ANQGSEA. The CDR3 here is CSVPRVEGSYEQYF. CDR3 DNA sequence: TGCAGCGTTCCTCGAGTGGAGGGCTCCTACGAGCAGTACTTC.

The J gene is TRBJ2-1, the V gene TRBV4-3; 8 bases align to TRBD2. This CDR3 comprises 15 residues. V lost 4 bases to trimming and J lost 0 bases; unmatched junction nucleotides: 2. The germline CDR1 and CDR2 sequences are LGHNA and YSLEER. This CDR3 reads CASSPGGGSYNEQFF. In nucleotides, the CDR3 is TGCGCCAGCAGCCCCGGGGGGGGCTCCTACAATGAGCAGTTCTTC.

The CDR3 spells CASSSQGAGNTEAFF. DNA for the CDR3: TGTGCCAGCAGCTCACAGGGTGCGGGGAACACTGAAGCTTTCTTT. The V and J genes are TRBV5-4 and TRBJ1-1, with D possibly TRBD1 on 6 matching bases. This CDR3 has 15 residues. Trimming stripped 3 bases from V and 1 base from J, with 13 bases between. Germline lookup yields CDR1 SGHNT and CDR2 YYREEE (reference sequence).

A single count supports this clone. The rearrangement joins TRBV7-3 to TRBJ1-1; D possibly corresponds to TRBD1 (5 bases). V was clipped by 5 bases and J by 0 bases, with 13 bases between them. Germline CDR1 is SGHTA and CDR2 is FQGTGA. The CDR3 runs 15 residues. The CDR3 DNA is TGTGCCAGCAGCCCTCCGAGGGGCATGAACACTGAAGCTTTCTTT. Its protein is CASSPPRGMNTEAFF.

The CDR3 nucleotides are TGCGCCAGCAGCCAAGACGGGCGGAAAGGGTTGTACGAGCAGTACTTC. This gives the protein CASSQDGRKGLYEQYF. The rearrangement joins TRBV4-1 to TRBJ2-7; D call uncertain. This CDR3 has 16 residues. The germline V gene encodes CDR1 MGHRA and CDR2 YSYEKL. V gave up 0 bases and J gave up 4 bases, with 16 bases separating them.

V and J are TRBV3-1 (or the pseudogene TRBV3-2) and TRBJ1-1; D perhaps matches TRBD1 (5 bases). The germline CDR1 and CDR2 sequences are LGHDT and YNNKEL (reference sequence). The CDR3 has 14 residues. The V end lost 3 bases, the J end lost 0 bases, and 8 bases lay between the germline ends. This CDR3 reads CASSHDSLNTEAFF. The CDR3 DNA follows: TGTGCCAGCAGCCACGACAGTCTGAACACTGAAGCTTTCTTT.

Comments on this clone: The junction and the germline gene differ at one end; a read error may be behind it. The chain links TRBV5-1 to TRBJ1-3; no firm D call. The CDR3 sequence is 15 residues long. Germline loops: CDR1 SGHRS, CDR2 YFSETQ. The CDR3 loop is CASRLGDVTGNTIYF. The CDR3 nucleotides are TGCGCCAGCAGATTGGGAGATGTCACTGGAAACACCATATATTTT.

The rearrangement joins TRBV18 to TRBJ2-1; D is possibly TRBD1 or TRBD2 (6 bases each). Trimming pared 3 bases from V and 0 bases from J, leaving 15 bases between. The CDR3 is 17 residues long. CDR1 KGHSH and CDR2 LQKENI come from the germline V gene. The CDR3 DNA is TGTGCCAGCTCACCGCCAACCGGGGGCCCCTCCTACAATGAGCAGTTCTTC. This translates into CASSPPTGGPSYNEQFF.

The rearrangement joins TRBV2 to TRBJ2-1; maybe TRBD2 (5 bases). In germline, CDR1 is SNHLY, CDR2 FYNNEI. The V end lost 8 bases, the J end lost 7 bases, and 18 bases lay between the germline ends. CDR3 size: 14 residues. The CDR3 region is CASSEAPTRNEQFF. CDR3 nucleotide sequence: TGTGCCAGCTCCGAGGCACCAACTAGGAATGAGCAGTTCTTC.